This entry is about one TCR beta chain. Antigen unknown. In the naive CD8 group, cells lacked CD45RO and were positively selected for CCR7, so terminally differentiated effector memory CD45RA+ cells were left out. Healthy HIV-negative adults with no recent acute infections or vaccinations were recruited as donors. This record belongs to a study of shared clonotypes between healthy human individuals. Deep-level settings were used for running the assay. Assay: immunoSEQ multiplex PCR; the TCRdb copy retains only in-frame clones and omits some. The profile shows 630,000 or so clones, 95% to 98% of them singletons. The germline V gene has CDR1 LGHNT and CDR2 FRNRAP. CDR3 length: 16 amino acids. Between the trimmed V and J ends, which lost 7 bases and 4 bases, there was a span of 20 bases. Broader study findings: Relative to clonotypes present in all four donors, those not shared had lower generation probabilities. Sequencing depth was predicted to influence how clonotypes are shared among donors.

The chain recombines TRBV12-5 with TRBJ2-1, with D maybe TRBD2 (6 bases). The source of this sequence is a man aged 25 to 40 in good health. The sample taken for sequencing was naive CD8+ T cells sorted from blood. CDR3 in amino acids: CASATSPGGEYNEQFF. The CDR3, as DNA: TGTGCTAGTGCCACCTCCCCGGGCGGGGAATACAATGAGCAGTTCTTC.